The present T cell receptor (beta chain) was sequenced within a study of cytotoxic CD8 clonotypes in ibrutinib-treated CLL. At the level of the study: Responses: roughly 25 partial, 2 complete; after median approximately 68 months, roughly 14 stayed remitted, roughly 12 progressed.

TCRdb's copy holds only in-frame clones and misses some; the assay was immunoSEQ multiplex PCR. The sample has under 300,000 clones, roughly four fifths seen once. V was pared by 7 bases and J by 0 bases, with 7 bases between. Germline CDR1 and CDR2: MDHEN and SYDVKM. The CDR3 is made up of 12 amino acids. The receptor was isolated from a human donor with chronic lymphocytic leukemia. The sequencing used PBMCs, collected at disease progression, from a patient treated with ibrutinib. This chain joins TRBV28 and TRBJ2-7; D is ambiguous. CDR3 in DNA: TGTGCCAGCACAGAGAGCTCCTACGAGCAGTACTTC. Its protein product is CASTESSYEQYF.